This entry describes one TCR beta chain. The data stem from a study of early T cells in non-severe SARS-CoV-2 infection. From the 5' RACE reads, TCRdb called clonotypes with MiXCR, one entry per CDR3 protein. The sample has about 57,000 distinct CDR3 sequences, more than 8.5% seen once. There are 10 residues in the CDR3. V lost 7 bases and J lost 4, with 8 bases in between. Germline CDR1 reads SQVTM; CDR2 reads ANQGSEA. The receptor comes from an adult who was a healthcare worker with PCR-confirmed SARS-CoV-2 infection or an uninfected control (not recorded which). The chain recombines TRBV29-1 with TRBJ2-7, with D hard to call. The sequencing input was whole blood. This chain's CDR3 is CSALSYEQYF. CDR3 bases: TGCAGCGCTCTGTCTTACGAGCAGTACTTC.